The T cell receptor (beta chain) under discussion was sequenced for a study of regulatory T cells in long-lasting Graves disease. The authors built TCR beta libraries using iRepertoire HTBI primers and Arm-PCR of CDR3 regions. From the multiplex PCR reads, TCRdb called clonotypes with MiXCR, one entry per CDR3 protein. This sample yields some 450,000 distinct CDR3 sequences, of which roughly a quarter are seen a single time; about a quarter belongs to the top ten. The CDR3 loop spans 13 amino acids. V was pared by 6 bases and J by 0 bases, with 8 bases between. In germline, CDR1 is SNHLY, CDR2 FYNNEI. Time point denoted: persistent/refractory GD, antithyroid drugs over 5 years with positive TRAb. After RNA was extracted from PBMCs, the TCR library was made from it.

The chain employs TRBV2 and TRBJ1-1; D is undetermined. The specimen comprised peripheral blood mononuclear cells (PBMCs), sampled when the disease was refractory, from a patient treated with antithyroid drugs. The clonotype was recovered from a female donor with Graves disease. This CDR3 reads CASRVPMNTEAFF. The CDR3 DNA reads TGTGCCAGCAGGGTCCCTATGAACACTGAAGCTTTCTTT. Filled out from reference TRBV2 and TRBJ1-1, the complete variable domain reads EPEVTQTPSHQVTQMGQEVILRCVPISNHLYFYWYRQILGQKVEFLVSFYNNEISEKSEIFDDQFSVERPDGSNFTLKIRSTKLEDSAMYFCASRVPMNTEAFFGQGTRLTVV.